These 3 T cell receptor beta chains share one sample of origin, sequenced in a study of cytomegalovirus exposure and HLA in healthy donors. The data were produced by immunoSEQ multiplex PCR, yet TCRdb's version contains in-frame clones alone and is incomplete. The table has around 250,000 clones, nearly 90% seen once; the top ten hold roughly 0.4%. The sequencing input was PBMCs. Source of these receptors: a woman between 18 and 30 years old in good health and CMV-seronegative.

The V call is TRBV29-1, the J call TRBJ2-1; D might be TRBD2 (6 bases). Germline V gene lookup returns CDR1 SQVTM and CDR2 ANQGSEA. CDR3 length equals 15 residues. V was trimmed by 6 bases and J by 5 bases, leaving 20 bases between them. The CDR3 sequence: CSVPKISGTDNEQFF. For the CDR3, the DNA is TGCAGCGTCCCCAAGATTAGCGGAACCGACAATGAGCAGTTCTTC.

V usage is TRBV7-6 and J usage is TRBJ2-7; D possibly corresponds to TRBD2 (5 bases). This CDR3 region has 14 residues. V lost 7 bases, J lost 0 bases, and 13 bases lay in between. CDR1 SGHVS and CDR2 FNYEAQ come from the germline V gene. This CDR3 reads CASKSDFNSYEQYV. The DNA for the CDR3 is TGTGCCAGCAAATCGGACTTCAACTCCTACGAGCAGTACGTC.

The chain carries TRBV19 and TRBJ2-1, with TRBD1 matching 7 bases. Germline V gene data show CDR1 as LNHDA and CDR2 as SQIVND (reference sequence). CDR3 size: 14 residues. Unmatched junction bases numbered 4, after V lost 3 bases and J lost 5 bases. Here the CDR3 reads CASSIAGGDNEQFF. The CDR3 nucleotides read TGTGCCAGTAGTATTGCAGGGGGTGACAATGAGCAGTTCTTC.